This passage covers 13 T cell receptor beta chains from one sample sequenced in a study of blood T cell repertoires in COVID-19. Sequencing used immunoSEQ multiplex PCR; TCRdb keeps in-frame clones, though not all of them. The sample contains about 360,000 clones, approximately 85% of which appear only once. The sample consisted of PBMCs or T cells enriched from blood (not recorded which). These receptors originate from a woman aged 35 to 49 with acute COVID-19.

This chain links TRBV27 with TRBJ2-1; 8 bases align to TRBD1. J was trimmed by 8 bases and V by 7 bases; bases with no gene match: 4. The CDR3 extends over 12 amino acids. Per germline, CDR1 MNHEY and CDR2 SMNVEV (reference sequence). The DNA for the CDR3 is TGTGCCAGCACAGGGGGCCCCTATGAGCAGTTCTTC. This gives the protein CASTGGPYEQFF.

This clone was detected only once. CDR3 amino acids: CATSDLTGVEQFF. The CDR3 DNA reads TGTGCCACCAGTGATTTAACGGGGGTTGAGCAGTTCTTC. The V gene is TRBV24-1, the J gene TRBJ2-1; TRBD2 is a possible D gene (6 bases). V was pared by 1 base and J by 9 bases, with 9 bases between. The CDR3 is made up of 13 amino acids. Germline lookup yields CDR1 KGHDR and CDR2 SFDVKD.

The V call is TRBV29-1, the J call TRBJ2-5, with TRBD1 identical over 10 bases. CDR1 and CDR2 from the germline V gene are SQVTM and ANQGSEA. After removal of 8 bases from V and 2 bases from J, the junction contained 5 bases not matched to a gene. CDR3 length equals 13 residues. The CDR3: CSTGTGDQETQYF. For the CDR3, the DNA is TGCAGCACGGGGACAGGGGATCAAGAGACCCAGTACTTC.

The V call is TRBV5-4, the J call TRBJ2-7; D is unclear. The CDR3 covers 12 residues. CDR1 and CDR2 (germline): SGHNT, YYREEE (reference sequence). The V and J ends lost 1 base and 6 bases respectively, with 8 bases between them. DNA of the CDR3: TGTGCCAGCAGCTTGCGGGTCGGCGAGCAGTACTTC. Amino acid sequence: CASSLRVGEQYF.

With regard to this clone: The same CDR3 arises from other DNA sequences in this sample as well. This sequence joins TRBV10-3 and TRBJ1-1; D remains unclear. Trimming pared 8 bases from V and 1 base from J, leaving 11 bases between. This CDR3 is 13 amino acids long. The V gene's germline CDR1 is ENHRY and CDR2 SYGVKD. This CDR3 is CAISGTTNTEAFF. CDR3 DNA sequence: TGTGCCATCTCAGGAACAACGAACACTGAAGCTTTCTTT.

The chain carries TRBV9 and TRBJ1-3, with 7 bases fitting TRBD1. CDR1 SGDLS and CDR2 YYNGEE come from the germline V gene. Losses at the gene ends were 0 bases for V and 0 bases for J; bases not matched to a gene: 3. The CDR3 consists of 16 residues. CDR3 coding DNA: TGTGCCAGCAGCGTAGGGTCAGGGGGCTCTGGAAACACCATATATTTT. This gives the protein CASSVGSGGSGNTIYF.

This sequence joins TRBV19 and TRBJ2-3, with 8 bases matching TRBD2. The V and J ends lost 3 bases and 2 bases, in that order; junction bases with no gene match: 7. The CDR3 covers 16 residues. The germline V gene encodes CDR1 LNHDA and CDR2 SQIVND (reference sequence). Here the CDR3 reads CASSIGGGIFTDTQYF. CDR3 DNA sequence: TGTGCCAGTAGTATTGGCGGGGGGATCTTCACAGATACGCAGTATTTT.

This rearrangement joins TRBV9 to TRBJ1-1; D may be TRBD1 (5 bases). V was shortened by 3 bases and J by 8 bases, with 11 bases between the two germline ends. The CDR3 has 12 amino acids. The germline V gene has CDR1 SGDLS and CDR2 YYNGEE. The CDR3 region is CASSGGAAEAFF. Here the CDR3 DNA reads TGTGCCAGCAGCGGTGGGGCGGCCGAAGCTTTCTTT.

The chain couples TRBV5-1 to TRBJ2-3; 9 bases fit TRBD2. From germline, CDR1 is SGHRS and CDR2 YFSETQ. CDR3 length: 15 residues. V gave up 5 bases and J gave up 4 bases; unmatched junction bases: 8. CDR3 residues: CASRREGGWPDTQYF. As DNA, the CDR3 is TGCGCCAGCAGGCGGGAGGGCGGGTGGCCAGATACGCAGTATTTT.

The chain has TRBV2 and TRBJ1-2; a possible D gene is TRBD1 (6 bases). The V and J ends lost 5 bases and 4 bases respectively, with 11 bases between them. The CDR3 extends over 13 amino acids. Per germline, CDR1 SNHLY and CDR2 FYNNEI. CDR3 amino acids: CASSPGQSYGYTF. The CDR3 region has the DNA TGTGCCAGCAGTCCAGGACAGTCCTATGGCTACACCTTC.

The CDR3 nucleotides are TGTGCCAGCAGTGACGTCCAGGGAAAGACCCAGTACTTC. Amino acid sequence: CASSDVQGKTQYF. The chain combines TRBV6-1 with TRBJ2-5; TRBD1 might be the D (5 bases). There are 13 residues in the CDR3. Germline CDR1 and CDR2: MNHNS and SASEGT. Trimming cost V 3 bases and J 6 bases, with 11 bases left between them.

This rearrangement joins TRBV7-9 to TRBJ1-6, with 7 bases lining up with TRBD1. This CDR3 is 14 amino acids long. Trimming cost V 4 bases and J 10 bases; bases outside gene matches: 7. CDR1 and CDR2 from the germline V gene are SEHNR and FQNEAQ (reference sequence). For the CDR3, the DNA is TGTGCCAGCAGCTCGACGACAGGGTCCTCACCCCTCCACTTT. Protein product: CASSSTTGSSPLHF.

This chain joins TRBV29-1 and TRBJ2-7, with 8 bases matching TRBD1. With V trimmed by 0 bases and J by 4 bases, 2 bases remained unmatched. Germline V gives CDR1 SQVTM, CDR2 ANQGSEA. CDR3 size: 13 residues. The CDR3 DNA sequence: TGCAGCGTTGAAGACCGGGACAGGTACGAGCAGTACTTC. The encoded protein is CSVEDRDRYEQYF.